Listed below are T cell receptor beta chains from one sample, sequenced in a study of cytomegalovirus exposure and HLA in healthy donors. The data were produced by immunoSEQ multiplex PCR, yet TCRdb's version contains in-frame clones alone and is incomplete. The sample has a few hundred thousand clones, roughly 90% seen once; the top ten hold under 0.4%. Sample: PBMCs. Every receptor here comes from a woman aged 18-30 years in good health and CMV-seronegative. The CDR3 runs from the conserved cysteine through the conserved F or W. Each record gives: CDR3 protein, CDR3 DNA, J gene, clone size, D gene, V gene. D genes are given only for firm matches. Expanded clones are given a class, and other clones once, few, many or no size at all.

CDR3aa: CASSLSGRGAEAFF
CDR3nt: TGTGCCAGCAGTCTCAGTGGGAGGGGGGCTGAAGCTTTCTTT
j_gene: TRBJ1-1
abundance: .
d_gene: .
v_gene: TRBV28

CDR3aa: CATSRDHGAGPSTDTQYF
CDR3nt: TGTGCCACCAGCAGAGATCACGGGGCGGGGCCTAGCACAGATACGCAGTATTTT
j_gene: TRBJ2-3
abundance: once
d_gene: .
v_gene: TRBV15

CDR3aa: CASSSESSDRVNTGELFF
CDR3nt: TGTGCCAGCAGTTCGGAGTCCTCAGACAGGGTGAACACCGGGGAGCTGTTTTTT
j_gene: TRBJ2-2
abundance: .
d_gene: TRBD1
v_gene: TRBV28

CDR3aa: CASSLWAGTGGSQGEQFF
CDR3nt: TGCGCCAGCAGCTTATGGGCCGGGACAGGGGGCTCGCAGGGTGAGCAGTTCTTC
j_gene: TRBJ2-1
abundance: .
d_gene: TRBD1
v_gene: TRBV5-1

CDR3aa: CASSPLGQTGYGYTF
CDR3nt: TGTGCCAGCTCCCCGCTGGGCCAGACAGGCTATGGCTACACCTTC
j_gene: TRBJ1-2
abundance: .
d_gene: .
v_gene: TRBV18

CDR3aa: CASSTGGGYTF
CDR3nt: TGTGCCAGCAGTACAGGGGGCGGCTACACCTTC
j_gene: TRBJ1-2
abundance: .
d_gene: TRBD1
v_gene: TRBV6-1

CDR3aa: CASRALAGVFNEQFF
CDR3nt: TGTGCCAGCAGGGCACTAGCGGGGGTTTTCAATGAGCAGTTCTTC
j_gene: TRBJ2-1
abundance: .
d_gene: TRBD2
v_gene: TRBV7-2

CDR3aa: CASSAGERTGELFF
CDR3nt: TGCGCCAGCAGTGCAGGGGAGAGGACCGGGGAGCTGTTTTTT
j_gene: TRBJ2-2
abundance: .
d_gene: .
v_gene: TRBV10-1

CDR3aa: CASSLGSSGNTIYF
CDR3nt: TGTGCCAGCAGCTTAGGTAGCTCTGGAAACACCATATATTTT
j_gene: TRBJ1-3
abundance: .
d_gene: .
v_gene: TRBV11-2

CDR3aa: CASSRRSSLGGETQYF
CDR3nt: TGCGCCAGCAGCCGTCGTAGTTCCCTAGGGGGAGAGACCCAGTACTTC
j_gene: TRBJ2-5
abundance: .
d_gene: .
v_gene: TRBV4-1

CDR3aa: CASSPGTGGHEKLFF
CDR3nt: TGTGCCAGTAGTCCGGGGACAGGGGGACATGAAAAACTGTTTTTT
j_gene: TRBJ1-4
abundance: .
d_gene: TRBD1
v_gene: TRBV19

CDR3aa: CASRIGRGYNEQFF
CDR3nt: TGTGCCAGCAGAATCGGCAGGGGGTATAATGAGCAGTTCTTC
j_gene: TRBJ2-1
abundance: .
d_gene: TRBD1
v_gene: TRBV28

CDR3aa: CASSQGDTTPAYEQYF
CDR3nt: TGCGCCAGCAGCCAAGGCGACACCACTCCCGCCTACGAGCAGTACTTC
j_gene: TRBJ2-7
abundance: .
d_gene: .
v_gene: TRBV4-3

CDR3aa: CASSSGRDTEAFF
CDR3nt: TGTGCCAGCAGCTCGGGCAGGGACACTGAAGCTTTCTTT
j_gene: TRBJ1-1
abundance: few
d_gene: .
v_gene: TRBV7-9

CDR3aa: CASSSRSSSGNTIYF
CDR3nt: TGTGCCAGCAGCTCGCGGTCGTCCTCTGGAAACACCATATATTTT
j_gene: TRBJ1-3
abundance: .
d_gene: .
v_gene: TRBV7-9

CDR3aa: CASSLGGTGANYGYTF
CDR3nt: TGTGCCAGCAGCTTGGGTGGGACAGGGGCTAACTATGGCTACACCTTC
j_gene: TRBJ1-2
abundance: once
d_gene: TRBD1
v_gene: TRBV5-4

CDR3aa: CASSHYGRSSGANVLTF
CDR3nt: TGCGCCAGCAGCCATTACGGAAGGAGCTCTGGGGCCAACGTCCTGACTTTC
j_gene: TRBJ2-6
abundance: .
d_gene: .
v_gene: TRBV4-1

CDR3aa: CAWSSSYEQYF
CDR3nt: TGTGCCTGGAGTAGTAGCTACGAGCAGTACTTC
j_gene: TRBJ2-7
abundance: .
d_gene: .
v_gene: TRBV30

CDR3aa: CASSSQSGGHYNEQFF
CDR3nt: TGTGCCAGCAGCTCCCAAAGCGGGGGACACTACAATGAGCAGTTCTTC
j_gene: TRBJ2-1
abundance: .
d_gene: TRBD2
v_gene: TRBV7-8

CDR3aa: CASSVSGGSNEQFF
CDR3nt: TGTGCCAGCAGCGTTAGCGGGGGGTCCAATGAGCAGTTCTTC
j_gene: TRBJ2-1
abundance: .
d_gene: TRBD2
v_gene: TRBV9

CDR3aa: CASTPLGGGEGETQYF
CDR3nt: TGTGCCAGCACCCCCTTGGGAGGGGGGGAGGGAGAGACCCAGTACTTC
j_gene: TRBJ2-5
abundance: .
d_gene: .
v_gene: TRBV7-9

CDR3aa: CASREGPFEEWTEGNTIYF
CDR3nt: TGTGCCAGCAGGGAGGGCCCTTTCGAGGAATGGACTGAGGGAAACACCATATATTTT
j_gene: TRBJ1-3
abundance: .
d_gene: .
v_gene: TRBV6-4

CDR3aa: CASRSGTSRDTIYF
CDR3nt: TGTGCCAGCAGATCCGGGACAAGCCGGGACACCATATATTTT
j_gene: TRBJ1-3
abundance: .
d_gene: .
v_gene: TRBV6-5

CDR3aa: CASSYSNRVTGELFF
CDR3nt: TGTGCCAGCAGTTACTCAAATCGGGTTACCGGGGAGCTGTTTTTT
j_gene: TRBJ2-2
abundance: .
d_gene: .
v_gene: TRBV6-5

CDR3aa: CASSPSGGSDTQYF
CDR3nt: TGTGCCAGCAGCCCAAGCGGGGGATCAGATACGCAGTATTTT
j_gene: TRBJ2-3
abundance: .
d_gene: TRBD2
v_gene: TRBV14

CDR3aa: CASSSTGGAGNTIYF
CDR3nt: TGTGCCAGCAGCTCCACAGGGGGCGCTGGAAACACCATATATTTT
j_gene: TRBJ1-3
abundance: .
d_gene: TRBD1
v_gene: TRBV7-2

CDR3aa: CASSLGRGSSYNEQFF
CDR3nt: TGTGCCAGCAGCCTGGGGAGGGGGAGCTCCTACAATGAGCAGTTCTTC
j_gene: TRBJ2-1
abundance: .
d_gene: .
v_gene: TRBV7-2

CDR3aa: CASSSDSPSNTEAFF
CDR3nt: TGCGCCAGCAGCTCGGACAGTCCTTCGAACACTGAAGCTTTCTTT
j_gene: TRBJ1-1
abundance: few
d_gene: .
v_gene: TRBV4-1

CDR3aa: CASFPTTGTGTNQPQHF
CDR3nt: TGTGCCAGTTTCCCCACTACCGGGACAGGGACCAATCAGCCCCAGCATTTT
j_gene: TRBJ1-5
abundance: .
d_gene: TRBD1
v_gene: TRBV19

CDR3aa: CASSPQAGNEKLFF
CDR3nt: TGTGCCAGCAGCCCCCAGGCCGGTAATGAAAAACTGTTTTTT
j_gene: TRBJ1-4
abundance: .
d_gene: .
v_gene: TRBV7-2

CDR3aa: CATSKGGGQGPLSSGNTIYF
CDR3nt: TGTGCCACCAGCAAAGGGGGGGGACAGGGTCCTCTGAGCTCTGGAAACACCATATATTTT
j_gene: TRBJ1-3
abundance: .
d_gene: TRBD1
v_gene: TRBV15

CDR3aa: CASSAGQGVSPLHF
CDR3nt: TGTGCCAGCAGTGCGGGACAGGGTGTTTCACCCCTCCACTTT
j_gene: TRBJ1-6
abundance: .
d_gene: TRBD1
v_gene: TRBV6-5

CDR3aa: CASRIPGLLNYGYTF
CDR3nt: TGTGCCAGCCGAATCCCAGGGCTACTCAACTATGGCTACACCTTC
j_gene: TRBJ1-2
abundance: .
d_gene: .
v_gene: TRBV28

CDR3aa: CASSSHRGSYEQYF
CDR3nt: TGTGCCAGCAGTTCGCACAGGGGCTCCTACGAGCAGTACTTC
j_gene: TRBJ2-7
abundance: .
d_gene: TRBD1
v_gene: TRBV6-5

CDR3aa: CASSPRDRGYGNEQFF
CDR3nt: TGTGCCAGCAGCCCCCGGGACAGGGGATATGGCAATGAGCAGTTCTTC
j_gene: TRBJ2-1
abundance: .
d_gene: TRBD1
v_gene: TRBV7-2

CDR3aa: CASSPMRGGQETQYF
CDR3nt: TGTGCCAGCAGCCCCATGCGGGGGGGTCAAGAGACCCAGTACTTC
j_gene: TRBJ2-5
abundance: .
d_gene: TRBD2
v_gene: TRBV7-2

CDR3aa: CASSSGPVNSPLHF
CDR3nt: TGTGCCAGCAGCTCAGGGCCGGTGAATTCACCCCTCCACTTT
j_gene: TRBJ1-6
abundance: .
d_gene: .
v_gene: TRBV11-3

CDR3aa: CAWSGTGDSPLHF
CDR3nt: TGTGCCTGGAGTGGGACAGGAGATTCACCCCTCCACTTT
j_gene: TRBJ1-6
abundance: .
d_gene: TRBD1
v_gene: TRBV30

CDR3aa: CASSLTGRSYNEQFF
CDR3nt: TGTGCCAGCAGCCTGACAGGGAGGTCCTACAATGAGCAGTTCTTC
j_gene: TRBJ2-1
abundance: .
d_gene: .
v_gene: TRBV5-8

CDR3aa: CASSLGGQASPLHF
CDR3nt: TGTGCCAGCAGCTTAGGGGGACAGGCTTCACCCCTCCACTTT
j_gene: TRBJ1-6
abundance: .
d_gene: TRBD1
v_gene: TRBV13

CDR3aa: CASRPGVAGGPGDTQYF
CDR3nt: TGTGCCAGCAGGCCGGGTGTAGCGGGGGGGCCAGGAGATACGCAGTATTTT
j_gene: TRBJ2-3
abundance: .
d_gene: TRBD2
v_gene: TRBV28

CDR3aa: CASSGQNYGYTF
CDR3nt: TGTGCCAGCAGTGGTCAGAACTATGGCTACACCTTC
j_gene: TRBJ1-2
abundance: .
d_gene: .
v_gene: TRBV2

CDR3aa: CASRALTGDEQYF
CDR3nt: TGTGCCAGCAGAGCGCTTACAGGGGACGAGCAGTACTTC
j_gene: TRBJ2-7
abundance: many
d_gene: TRBD1
v_gene: TRBV2

CDR3aa: CASSLGPGMGNQPQHF
CDR3nt: TGTGCCAGCAGTTTAGGCCCAGGGATGGGCAATCAGCCCCAGCATTTT
j_gene: TRBJ1-5
abundance: .
d_gene: .
v_gene: TRBV28

CDR3aa: CASSPRTGIVGNQPQHF
CDR3nt: TGTGCCAGCAGTCCGCGGACAGGGATTGTGGGCAATCAGCCCCAGCATTTT
j_gene: TRBJ1-5
abundance: .
d_gene: TRBD1
v_gene: TRBV27

CDR3aa: CAISLRDRGFTDTQYF
CDR3nt: TGTGCCATCAGTCTCCGGGACAGGGGTTTCACAGATACGCAGTATTTT
j_gene: TRBJ2-3
abundance: .
d_gene: TRBD1
v_gene: TRBV10-3

CDR3aa: CASSSEASGGETQYF
CDR3nt: TGTGCCAGCAGCTCCGAGGCGAGCGGGGGAGAGACCCAGTACTTC
j_gene: TRBJ2-5
abundance: .
d_gene: TRBD2
v_gene: TRBV9

CDR3aa: CASSFLTSGALIGQYF
CDR3nt: TGTGCCAGCAGCTTCCTGACTAGCGGGGCCCTTATCGGGCAGTACTTC
j_gene: TRBJ2-7
abundance: .
d_gene: TRBD2
v_gene: TRBV7-2

CDR3aa: CASSETGRERYGGYTF
CDR3nt: TGTGCCAGCAGTGAAACTGGGCGGGAGCGTTATGGTGGCTACACCTTC
j_gene: TRBJ1-2
abundance: once
d_gene: .
v_gene: TRBV25-1

CDR3aa: CATRLARGVTDTQYF
CDR3nt: TGTGCCACCCGTCTAGCGCGGGGGGTTACAGATACGCAGTATTTT
j_gene: TRBJ2-3
abundance: .
d_gene: TRBD2
v_gene: TRBV2

CDR3aa: CASSSQGADDGYTF
CDR3nt: TGTGCCAGCAGTTCACAAGGGGCTGACGATGGCTACACCTTC
j_gene: TRBJ1-2
abundance: .
d_gene: .
v_gene: TRBV27